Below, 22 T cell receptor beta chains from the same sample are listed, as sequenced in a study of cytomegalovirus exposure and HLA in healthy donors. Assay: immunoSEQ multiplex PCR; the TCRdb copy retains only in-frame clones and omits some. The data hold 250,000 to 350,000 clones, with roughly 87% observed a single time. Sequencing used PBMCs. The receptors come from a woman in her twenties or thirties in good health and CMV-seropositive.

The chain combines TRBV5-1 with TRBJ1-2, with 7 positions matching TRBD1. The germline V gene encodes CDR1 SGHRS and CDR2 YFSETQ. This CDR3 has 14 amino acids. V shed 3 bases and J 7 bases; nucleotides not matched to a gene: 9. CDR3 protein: CASSWDSGRSGYTF. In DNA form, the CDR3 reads TGCGCCAGCAGCTGGGACAGCGGGCGCAGTGGCTACACCTTC. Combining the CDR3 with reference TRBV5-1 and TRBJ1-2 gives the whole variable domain KAGVTQTPRYLIKTRGQQVTLSCSPISGHRSVSWYQQTPGQGLQFLFEYFSETQRNKGNFPGRFSGRQFSNSRSEMNVSTLELGDSALYLCASSWDSGRSGYTFGSGTRLTVV.

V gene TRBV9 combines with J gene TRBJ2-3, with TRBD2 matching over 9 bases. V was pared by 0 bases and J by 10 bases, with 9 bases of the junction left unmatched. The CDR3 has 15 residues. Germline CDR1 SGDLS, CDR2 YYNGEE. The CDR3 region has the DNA TGTGCCAGCAGCGTAGGTTTTAGCGGGAGCCAACCGCAGTATTTT. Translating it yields CASSVGFSGSQPQYF. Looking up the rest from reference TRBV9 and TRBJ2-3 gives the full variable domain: DSGVTQTPKHLITATGQRVTLRCSPRSGDLSVYWYQQSLDQGLQFLIQYYNGEERAKGNILERFSAQQFPDLHSELNLSSLELGDSALYFCASSVGFSGSQPQYFGPGTRLTVL.

The CDR3 DNA reads as TGTGCCAGCGCCCAGGGGACTAACTATGGCTACACCTTC. Encoded protein: CASAQGTNYGYTF. The chain links TRBV27 to TRBJ1-2; D perhaps matches TRBD1 (6 bases). V was pared by 8 bases and J by 0 bases, with 10 bases between. Per the germline V gene, CDR1 is MNHEY and CDR2 is SMNVEV (reference sequence). This CDR3 has 13 residues.

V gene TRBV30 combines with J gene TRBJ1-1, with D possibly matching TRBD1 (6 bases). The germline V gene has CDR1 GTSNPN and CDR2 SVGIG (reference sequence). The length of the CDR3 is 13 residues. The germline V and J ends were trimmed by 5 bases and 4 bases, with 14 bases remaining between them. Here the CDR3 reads CAWGVGGLTEAFF. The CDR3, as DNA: TGTGCCTGGGGAGTGGGGGGCCTCACTGAAGCTTTCTTT.

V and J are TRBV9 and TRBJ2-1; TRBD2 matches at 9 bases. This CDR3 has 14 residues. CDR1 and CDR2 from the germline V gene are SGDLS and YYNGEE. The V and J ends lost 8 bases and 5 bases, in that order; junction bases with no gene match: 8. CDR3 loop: CASGGGRANNEQFF. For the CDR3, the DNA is TGTGCCAGTGGAGGCGGGAGGGCCAACAATGAGCAGTTCTTC.

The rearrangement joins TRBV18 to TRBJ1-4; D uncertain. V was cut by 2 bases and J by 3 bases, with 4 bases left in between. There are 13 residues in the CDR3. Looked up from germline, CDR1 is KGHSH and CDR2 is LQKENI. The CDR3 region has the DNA TGTGCCAGCTCACCAATATCTAATGAAAAACTGTTTTTT. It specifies CASSPISNEKLFF.

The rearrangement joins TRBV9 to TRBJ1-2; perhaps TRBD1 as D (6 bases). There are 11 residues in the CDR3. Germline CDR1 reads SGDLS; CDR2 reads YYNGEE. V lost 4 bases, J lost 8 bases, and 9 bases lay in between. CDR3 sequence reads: CASSSRGGYTF. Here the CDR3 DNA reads TGTGCCAGCAGCTCTAGGGGGGGCTACACCTTC.

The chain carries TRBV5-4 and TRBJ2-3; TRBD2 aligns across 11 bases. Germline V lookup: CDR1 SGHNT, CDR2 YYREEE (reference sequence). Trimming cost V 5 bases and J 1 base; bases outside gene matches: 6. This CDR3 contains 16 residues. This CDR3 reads CASSSRGLAGTDTQYF. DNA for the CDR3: TGTGCCAGCAGTTCGAGGGGACTAGCGGGCACAGATACGCAGTATTTT.

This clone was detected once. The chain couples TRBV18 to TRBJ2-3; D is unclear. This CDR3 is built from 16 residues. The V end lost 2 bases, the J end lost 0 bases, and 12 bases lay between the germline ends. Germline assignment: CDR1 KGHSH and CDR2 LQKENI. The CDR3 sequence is CASSPSPGASTDTQYF. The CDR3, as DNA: TGTGCCAGCTCACCATCCCCCGGAGCTAGCACAGATACGCAGTATTTT.

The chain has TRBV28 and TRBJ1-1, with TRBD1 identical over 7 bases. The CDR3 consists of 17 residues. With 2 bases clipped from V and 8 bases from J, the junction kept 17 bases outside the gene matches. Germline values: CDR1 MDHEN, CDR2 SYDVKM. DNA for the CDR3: TGTGCCAGCAGTTTAAGGGATCATTTCAGGGGGTACTGGGAAGCTTTCTTT. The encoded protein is CASSLRDHFRGYWEAFF.

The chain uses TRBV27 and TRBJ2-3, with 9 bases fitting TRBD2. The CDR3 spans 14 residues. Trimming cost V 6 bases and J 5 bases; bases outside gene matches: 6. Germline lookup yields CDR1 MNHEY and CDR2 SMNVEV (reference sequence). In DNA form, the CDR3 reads TGTGCCAGCAGGGGGACTAGCTTTAAAGATACGCAGTATTTT. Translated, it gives CASRGTSFKDTQYF.

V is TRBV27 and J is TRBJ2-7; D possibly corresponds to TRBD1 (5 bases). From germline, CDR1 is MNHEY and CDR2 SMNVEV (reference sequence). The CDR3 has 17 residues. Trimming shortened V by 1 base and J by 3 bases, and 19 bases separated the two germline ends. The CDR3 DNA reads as TGTGCCAGCAGTTTATGGGCCGGTGGAGTTAGGGGCTACGAGCAGTACTTC. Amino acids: CASSLWAGGVRGYEQYF.

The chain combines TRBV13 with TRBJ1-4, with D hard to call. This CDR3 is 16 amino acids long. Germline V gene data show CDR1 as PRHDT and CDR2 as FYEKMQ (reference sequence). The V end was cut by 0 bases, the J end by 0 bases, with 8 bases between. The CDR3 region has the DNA TGTGCCAGCAGCTTAGGACTGCCTGCAACTAATGAAAAACTGTTTTTT. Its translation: CASSLGLPATNEKLFF.

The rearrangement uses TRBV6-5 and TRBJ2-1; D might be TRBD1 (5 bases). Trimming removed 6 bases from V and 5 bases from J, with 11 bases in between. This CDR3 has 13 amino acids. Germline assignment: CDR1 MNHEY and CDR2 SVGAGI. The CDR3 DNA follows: TGTGCCAGCAGGGCGGACACCGACAATGAGCAGTTCTTC. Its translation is CASRADTDNEQFF.

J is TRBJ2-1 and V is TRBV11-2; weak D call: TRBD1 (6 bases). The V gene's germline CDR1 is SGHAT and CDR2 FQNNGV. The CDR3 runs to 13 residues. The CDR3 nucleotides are TGTGCTCTCCGGGACACCACGTCCAATGAGCAGTTCTTC. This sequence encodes CALRDTTSNEQFF.

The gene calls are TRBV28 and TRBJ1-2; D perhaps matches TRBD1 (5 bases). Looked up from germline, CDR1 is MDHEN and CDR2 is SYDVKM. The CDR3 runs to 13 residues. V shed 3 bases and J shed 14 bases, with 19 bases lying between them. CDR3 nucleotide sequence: TGTGCCAGCAGTTTCCAAACCCGAGGGGCGGGGACCTTC. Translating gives CASSFQTRGAGTF.

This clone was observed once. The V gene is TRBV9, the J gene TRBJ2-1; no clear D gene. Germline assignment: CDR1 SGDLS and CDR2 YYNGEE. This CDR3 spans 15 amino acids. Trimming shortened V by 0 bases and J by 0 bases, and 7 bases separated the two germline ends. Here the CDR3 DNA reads TGTGCCAGCAGCGTAGAGTCTAGCTCCTACAATGAGCAGTTCTTC. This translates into CASSVESSSYNEQFF. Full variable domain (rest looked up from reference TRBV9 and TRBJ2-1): DSGVTQTPKHLITATGQRVTLRCSPRSGDLSVYWYQQSLDQGLQFLIQYYNGEERAKGNILERFSAQQFPDLHSELNLSSLELGDSALYFCASSVESSSYNEQFFGPGTRLTVL.

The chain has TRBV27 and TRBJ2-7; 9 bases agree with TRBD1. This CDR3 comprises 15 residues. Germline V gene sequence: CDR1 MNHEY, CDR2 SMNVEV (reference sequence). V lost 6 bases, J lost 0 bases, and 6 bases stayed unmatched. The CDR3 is CASREQGAFSYEQYF. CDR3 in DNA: TGTGCCAGCAGAGAACAGGGGGCGTTCTCCTACGAGCAGTACTTC.

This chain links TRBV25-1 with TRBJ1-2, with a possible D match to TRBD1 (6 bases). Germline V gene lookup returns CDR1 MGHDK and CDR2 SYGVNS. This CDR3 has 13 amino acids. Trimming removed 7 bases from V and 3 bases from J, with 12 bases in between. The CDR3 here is CASTSGAHYGYTF. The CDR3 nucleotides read TGTGCCAGCACCTCGGGGGCCCACTATGGCTACACCTTC.

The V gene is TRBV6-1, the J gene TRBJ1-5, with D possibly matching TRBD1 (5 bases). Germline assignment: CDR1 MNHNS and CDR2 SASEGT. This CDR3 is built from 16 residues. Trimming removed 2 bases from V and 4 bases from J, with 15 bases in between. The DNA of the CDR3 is TGTGCCAGCAGTGAAAGGGACCGGGCCGGGAATCAGCCCCAGCATTTT. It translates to CASSERDRAGNQPQHF.

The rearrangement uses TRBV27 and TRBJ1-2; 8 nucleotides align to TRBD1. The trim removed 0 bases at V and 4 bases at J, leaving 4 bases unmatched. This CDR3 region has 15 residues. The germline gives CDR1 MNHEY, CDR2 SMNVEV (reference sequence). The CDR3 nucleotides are TGTGCCAGCAGTTTATCCACAGGGGGTGGCTATGGCTACACCTTC. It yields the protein CASSLSTGGGYGYTF.

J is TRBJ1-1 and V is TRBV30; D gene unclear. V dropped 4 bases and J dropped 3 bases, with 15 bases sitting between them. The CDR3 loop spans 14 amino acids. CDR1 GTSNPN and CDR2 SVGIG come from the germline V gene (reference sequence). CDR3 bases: TGTGCCTGGATCCCCCCCCGATGGGACACTGAAGCTTTCTTT. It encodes CAWIPPRWDTEAFF.